These 26 T cell receptor beta chains were all obtained from the same sample, sequenced in a study of chemoradiotherapy in HPV16-positive cancers. Clones were sequenced by immunoSEQ multiplex PCR, and TCRdb holds only the in-frame ones, with some missing. The table shows 30,000 to 40,000 clones, with under 80% occurring only once. This material consisted of blood, taken from a patient who underwent chemoradiotherapy. The receptors stem from a human donor with HPV-associated anogenital cancer.

V is TRBV18 and J is TRBJ2-1; D is undetermined. Trimming shortened V by 3 bases and J by 2 bases, and 11 bases separated the two germline ends. The germline CDR1 and CDR2 sequences are KGHSH and LQKENI. This CDR3 has 15 residues. In DNA form, the CDR3 reads TGTGCCAGCTCACCGGGGTTTTTTACCTACAATGAGCAGTTCTTC. As protein: CASSPGFFTYNEQFF.

The chain combines TRBV6-5 with TRBJ2-7, with TRBD1 identical over 9 bases. This CDR3 comprises 16 residues. Germline loops: CDR1 MNHEY, CDR2 SVGAGI. V shed 2 bases and J 2 bases; nucleotides not matched to a gene: 7. This chain's CDR3 is CASSYGTGRSAYEQYF. CDR3 in DNA: TGTGCCAGCAGTTACGGGACAGGGAGGAGCGCCTACGAGCAGTACTTC.

J is TRBJ1-5 and V is TRBV2; the D gene is possibly TRBD1 (6 bases). Trimming removed 3 bases from V and 3 bases from J, with 15 bases in between. This CDR3 has 16 amino acids. CDR1 SNHLY and CDR2 FYNNEI come from the germline V gene. CDR3 sequence reads: CASSDGRQAVNQPQHF. The CDR3, as DNA: TGTGCCAGCAGTGACGGGAGACAGGCCGTCAATCAGCCCCAGCATTTT.

V and J are TRBV5-1 and TRBJ2-7, with TRBD1 identical over 7 bases. There are 14 residues in the CDR3. The germline V gene has CDR1 SGHRS and CDR2 YFSETQ. V shed 4 bases, J shed 7 bases, and the junction held 11 bases outside the gene matches. Here the CDR3 reads CASSAGTAPLEQYF. Written as DNA, the CDR3 is TGCGCCAGCAGCGCCGGGACAGCACCGTTGGAGCAGTACTTC.

This sequence joins TRBV5-1 and TRBJ1-1, with D perhaps matching TRBD1 (5 bases). CDR3 length: 16 residues. Germline CDR1 is SGHRS and CDR2 is YFSETQ. Trimming cost V 6 bases and J 6 bases, with 24 bases left between them. The CDR3 is CASTLLIQGHRAEAFF. CDR3 sequence (DNA): TGCGCCAGCACCCTATTAATCCAGGGTCATAGGGCTGAAGCTTTCTTT.

The V gene is TRBV15, the J gene TRBJ2-1, with TRBD2 matching 11 bases. Germline-derived CDR1 and CDR2 are LNHNV and YYDKDF (reference sequence). J lost 6 bases, V lost 0 bases, and 4 bases had no gene match. This CDR3 comprises 16 residues. This CDR3 reads CATSRDLAGGINEQFF. As DNA, the CDR3 is TGTGCCACCAGCAGAGATCTAGCGGGGGGCATCAATGAGCAGTTCTTC.

This clone was observed a few times. This chain connects TRBV29-1 to TRBJ2-1; D is possibly TRBD1 or TRBD2 (8 bases each). This CDR3 contains 14 residues. Germline CDR1 reads SQVTM; CDR2 reads ANQGSEA. The ends were cut back, 5 bases at V and 9 bases at J, with 20 bases in the middle. The DNA for the CDR3 is TGCAGCGTTCGACAGGGGATCGGGGGGGTTGAGCAGTTCTTC. Its translation: CSVRQGIGGVEQFF.

The V and J genes are TRBV6-1 and TRBJ2-5; D is unclear. The CDR3 length is 11 residues. V was shortened by 4 bases and J by 4 bases, with 4 bases between the two germline ends. The germline V gene encodes CDR1 MNHNS and CDR2 SASEGT. For the CDR3, the DNA is TGTGCCAGCAGTGCCCCAGAGACCCAGTACTTC. It codes for CASSAPETQYF.

This clone was seen more than once but under ten times. The chain is built from TRBV5-1 and TRBJ2-3, with 10 nucleotides matching TRBD1. The V gene end was trimmed by 4 bases and the J gene end by 4 bases; junction bases not matched to a gene: 12. The CDR3 has 17 amino acids. Germline CDR1 and CDR2: SGHRS and YFSETQ. The CDR3 loop is CASSHAPDRGYSDTQYF. The CDR3 DNA sequence: TGCGCCAGCAGCCACGCCCCGGACAGGGGGTACTCAGATACGCAGTATTTT.

The rearrangement links TRBV19 to TRBJ2-7; 7 nucleotides agree with TRBD1. The CDR3 loop spans 16 amino acids. The germline CDR1 and CDR2 sequences are LNHDA and SQIVND (reference sequence). V shed 4 bases, J shed 4 bases, and the junction held 13 bases outside the gene matches. The CDR3 loop is CASSKGTDVAGYEQYF. The CDR3 DNA reads TGTGCCAGTAGTAAGGGGACAGACGTTGCGGGTTACGAGCAGTACTTC.

This clone was recorded only once. The V call is TRBV6-5, the J call TRBJ1-1, with D possibly matching TRBD1 (5 bases). V was cut by 0 bases and J by 5 bases, with 13 bases left in between. In germline, CDR1 is MNHEY, CDR2 SVGAGI. The CDR3 consists of 15 residues. The chain's CDR3 is CASSYSTVGGTEAFF. In DNA form, the CDR3 reads TGTGCCAGCAGTTACTCGACAGTCGGGGGGACTGAAGCTTTCTTT.

This chain links TRBV29-1 with TRBJ1-5; tentative D call: TRBD1 (6 bases). V was clipped by 7 bases and J by 2 bases, with 12 bases between them. The CDR3 covers 13 residues. The germline gives CDR1 SQVTM, CDR2 ANQGSEA. CDR3 bases: TGCAGCGCCTCAAAGGGGGGCAATCAGCCCCAGCATTTT. This gives the protein CSASKGGNQPQHF.

J is TRBJ2-1 and V is TRBV27, with 9 bases identical to TRBD1. CDR3 length equals 15 residues. The junction had 14 bases not matched to a gene; V was cut back by 10 bases and J by 7 bases. Germline CDR1 is MNHEY and CDR2 is SMNVEV (reference sequence). For the CDR3, the DNA is TGTGCCACCCGGAGCCGGGACAGGGTTTTGAATGAGCAGTTCTTC. Protein sequence: CATRSRDRVLNEQFF.

This clone was counted once. The gene calls are TRBV18 and TRBJ1-3, with a possible D match to TRBD1 (5 bases). This CDR3 spans 15 amino acids. Germline-derived CDR1 and CDR2 are KGHSH and LQKENI. Trimming stripped 0 bases from V and 7 bases from J, with 13 bases between. For the CDR3, the DNA is TGTGCCAGCTCACCACCTCGGGACGGTTCTAACACCATATATTTT. This translates into CASSPPRDGSNTIYF.

This clone was recorded a few times. The chain combines TRBV19 with TRBJ1-5, with unresolved D. Trimming stripped 7 bases from V and 5 bases from J, with 3 bases between. This CDR3 region has 10 residues. Germline CDR1 LNHDA, CDR2 SQIVND (reference sequence). The CDR3 nucleotides read TGTGCCAGTATGGATCAGCCCCAGCATTTT. Its translation: CASMDQPQHF.

The V and J genes are TRBV7-8 and TRBJ1-3; D ambiguous. CDR1 SGHVS and CDR2 FQNEAQ come from the germline V gene. V was clipped by 1 base and J by 6 bases, with 16 bases between them. The CDR3 is made up of 16 amino acids. This CDR3 reads CASSLVRDPQKNTIYF. The CDR3 nucleotides read TGTGCCAGCAGCTTAGTGCGGGATCCCCAAAAAAACACCATATATTTT.

The CDR3 sequence: CASSQEAGGGSPLHF. CDR3 coding DNA: TGTGCCAGCAGCCAAGAGGCAGGGGGAGGTTCACCCCTCCACTTT. The chain combines TRBV14 with TRBJ1-6; 7 positions match TRBD1. With V trimmed by 0 bases and J by 9 bases, 5 bases remained unmatched. The CDR3 length is 15 residues. Germline loops: CDR1 SGHDN, CDR2 FVKESK.

This clone occurred a few times. V usage is TRBV11-2 and J usage is TRBJ2-7; D gene uncertain. The CDR3 length is 11 residues. The V gene lost 3 bases and the J gene lost 7 bases, with 7 bases spanning the gap. Germline CDR1 and CDR2: SGHAT and FQNNGV. Here the CDR3 DNA reads TGTGCCAGCAGCTTTGGAAGGGAGCAGTACTTC. Translation: CASSFGREQYF.

The chain links TRBV15 to TRBJ2-3, with TRBD1 matching over 9 bases. The CDR3 extends over 13 amino acids. J gave up 14 bases and V 4 bases, and 10 bases lay outside the gene matches. Germline values: CDR1 LNHNV, CDR2 YYDKDF (reference sequence). The CDR3 loop is CATSTRTGGAPYF. The CDR3 DNA reads as TGTGCCACCAGCACTAGAACAGGGGGCGCACCGTATTTT.

V gene TRBV18 combines with J gene TRBJ1-1; D gene uncertain. Germline V gene sequence: CDR1 KGHSH, CDR2 LQKENI. The ends were cut back, 3 bases at V and 0 bases at J, with 17 bases in the middle. The CDR3 runs to 17 residues. The CDR3 reads CASSPQRLGGMNTEAFF. The CDR3 DNA reads as TGTGCCAGCTCACCTCAGCGATTAGGAGGTATGAACACTGAAGCTTTCTTT.

The V and J genes are TRBV5-1 and TRBJ2-2, with D hard to call. The germline V gene has CDR1 SGHRS and CDR2 YFSETQ. V was pared by 0 bases and J by 6 bases, with 12 bases between. CDR3 length: 15 residues. CDR3: CASSLASGLAGELFF. CDR3 nucleotides: TGCGCCAGCAGCTTGGCGTCCGGGTTGGCCGGGGAGCTGTTTTTT.

This sequence joins TRBV7-9 and TRBJ2-5, with 13 bases that match TRBD2. This CDR3 contains 17 residues. J lost 5 bases, V lost 4 bases, and 10 bases had no gene match. Germline V gene sequence: CDR1 SEHNR, CDR2 FQNEAQ (reference sequence). For the CDR3, the DNA is TGTGCCAGCAGCTCCGGACTAGCGGGGGTACTGACGGAGACCCAGTACTTC. It specifies CASSSGLAGVLTETQYF.

This chain joins TRBV14 and TRBJ2-1, with TRBD2 identical over 8 bases. CDR3 length equals 17 residues. CDR1 SGHDN and CDR2 FVKESK come from the germline V gene. V lost 0 bases and J lost 6; bases outside the gene matches: 10. CDR3 amino acids: CASSQDLPGLVSNEQFF. Here the CDR3 DNA reads TGTGCCAGCAGCCAAGATCTCCCGGGACTAGTGTCCAATGAGCAGTTCTTC.

The chain combines TRBV6-4 with TRBJ2-1; 9 nucleotides line up with TRBD2. Trimming took 0 bases from V and 3 from J; bases not matched to a gene: 0. Germline V gives CDR1 MRHNA, CDR2 SNTAGT. CDR3 length: 15 residues. The CDR3: CASSDSAGGYNEQFF. The CDR3 DNA reads as TGTGCCAGCAGTGACTCAGCGGGGGGCTACAATGAGCAGTTCTTC.

The table lists this clone with a count of one. This specimen includes other DNA sequences encoding the same CDR3. This CDR3 reads CASSLDSNTEAFF. In DNA form, the CDR3 reads TGTGCCAGCAGTCTGGACAGTAACACTGAAGCTTTCTTT. J is TRBJ1-1 and V is TRBV5-5; D may be TRBD1 (6 bases). This CDR3 region has 13 residues. The V end lost 5 bases, the J end lost 2 bases, and 10 bases lay between the germline ends. Germline V lookup: CDR1 SGHKS, CDR2 YYEKEE (reference sequence).

The V call is TRBV7-5, the J call TRBJ2-7; the D segment call TRBD1 is taken from the table without a DNA check. TRBV7-5 is tagged as a pseudogene. CDR3 length: 15 amino acids. CDR3 sequence: CARSLAPLDTFEQYF. The CDR3 DNA follows: TGTGCCAGAAGCTTAGCCCCCCTCGACACTTTCGAGCAGTACTTC.